This T cell receptor beta chain is from a study of cytomegalovirus exposure and HLA in healthy donors. On the study more broadly: As released early, the data held 85 million to 95 million unique TCRs from HLA-typed donors. Study-level points and caveats: Many donors shared some public TCRs, even though most TCR sequences were rare. Earlier analysis looked at TCR beta V segments, and most were productive about 87% or about 30% of the time. Trimming of TCR beta V- and J-genes showed a link, identified in a later analysis, to a missense DCLRE1C variant.

Deletions cut 3 bases from V and 5 bases from J, with 13 bases between. The CDR3 runs to 14 residues. Germline lookup yields CDR1 LNHDA and CDR2 SQIVND (reference sequence). This clone was seen once. Its antigen remains unidentified. Primers: 60 Vbeta forward and 13 Jbeta reverse. TCRdb keeps only in-frame clones here, not all; method: immunoSEQ multiplex PCR. The sample contains about 89,000 clones, around 67% of which appear only once. The clonotype was recovered from a human donor in good health. Input material: PBMCs. J is TRBJ2-5 and V is TRBV19; D might be TRBD1 (6 bases). CDR3 region: CASSMQGRSETQYF. DNA for the CDR3: TGTGCCAGTAGTATGCAGGGGCGGTCTGAGACCCAGTACTTC.